The text below deals with one T cell receptor beta chain. V gave up 4 bases and J gave up 2 bases, with 10 bases separating them. Germline V gene sequence: CDR1 SGHRS, CDR2 YFSETQ. The CDR3 contains 14 residues. Investigators performed immunoSEQ version v3.0 at survey level. Profiling relied on immunoSEQ multiplex PCR, and the TCRdb table lists in-frame clones only, not all of them. Of tens of thousands of clones listed, 65% to 90% are singletons. This entry comes from a study of long-term antiretroviral therapy in people with HIV. This sequence joins TRBV5-1 and TRBJ1-5; D perhaps matches TRBD1 (5 bases). The source material was unsorted PBMCs, sampled 1.2 years after starting antiretroviral therapy. The TCR sequence derives from a man aged 45-65 years with HIV. The CDR3 DNA reads as TGCGCCAGCAGCCACGGGACGGGCAATCAGCCCCAGCATTTT. This sequence encodes CASSHGTGNQPQHF.